The T cell receptor (beta chain) under discussion was sequenced for a study of cytomegalovirus exposure and HLA in healthy donors. Study outcomes and limitations: Using the classifier, cytomegalovirus status was reportedly diagnosed with high specificity and sensitivity. Presence/absence results assume similar sequencing depth per donor, which may not hold. The study dropped some indistinguishable V segments, TRBV6-2 and TRBV6-3 among them.

A remark on this clone: Its antigen remains unidentified. One end of the junction fails to match germline, which may point to a read error.

Each donor was nominally healthy when sampled (though unrecorded immune exposures were likely). From germline, CDR1 is SEHNR and CDR2 FQNEAQ (reference sequence). The CDR3 is 16 residues long. A multiplex PCR was run with 60 Vbeta primers and 13 Jbeta primers. Sequencing was performed with immunoSEQ multiplex PCR; in TCRdb, only in-frame clones are kept and a portion is missing. The sample yields 100,000 to 150,000 clones, roughly four fifths seen once. The chain combines TRBV7-9 with TRBJ2-7, with 8 bases that match TRBD1. Sequencing was performed on PBMCs. The receptor was isolated from a woman between 40 and 55 years old in good health and CMV-seropositive. CDR3 in DNA: TGTTCCAGCAGCTCTCGGACAGGGAGCATCTCCTACGAGCAGTACTTC. Translating gives CSSSSRTGSISYEQYF.